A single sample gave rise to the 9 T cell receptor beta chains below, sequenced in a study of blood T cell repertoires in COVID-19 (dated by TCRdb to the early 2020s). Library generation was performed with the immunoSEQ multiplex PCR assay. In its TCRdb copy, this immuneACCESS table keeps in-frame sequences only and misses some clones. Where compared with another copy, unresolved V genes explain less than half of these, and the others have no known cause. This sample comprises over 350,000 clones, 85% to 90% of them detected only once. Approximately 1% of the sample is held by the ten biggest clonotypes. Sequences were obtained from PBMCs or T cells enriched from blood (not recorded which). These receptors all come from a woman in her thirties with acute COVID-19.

CDR3 sequence: CASSWTESTDTQYF. In DNA form, the CDR3 reads TGTGCCAGCAGCTGGACAGAGAGCACAGATACGCAGTATTTT. The V gene is TRBV6-2 or TRBV6-3, the J gene TRBJ2-3, with D possibly being TRBD1 (6 bases). This CDR3 has 14 amino acids. Trimming shortened V by 6 bases and J by 0 bases, and 10 bases separated the two germline ends. Germline V gene lookup returns CDR1 MNHEY and CDR2 SVGEGT.

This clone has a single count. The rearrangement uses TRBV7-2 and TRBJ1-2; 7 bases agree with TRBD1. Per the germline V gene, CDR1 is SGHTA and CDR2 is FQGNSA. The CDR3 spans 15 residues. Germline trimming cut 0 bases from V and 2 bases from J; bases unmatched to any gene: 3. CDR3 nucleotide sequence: TGTGCCAGCAGCTTAGCGCAAGGGGGCAACTATGGCTACACCTTC. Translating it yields CASSLAQGGNYGYTF.

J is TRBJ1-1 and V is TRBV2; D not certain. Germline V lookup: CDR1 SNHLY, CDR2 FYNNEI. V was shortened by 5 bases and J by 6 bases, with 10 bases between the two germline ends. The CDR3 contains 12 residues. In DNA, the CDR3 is TGTGCCAGCAGTCAGCCCGGGGCTGAAGCTTTCTTT. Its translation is CASSQPGAEAFF. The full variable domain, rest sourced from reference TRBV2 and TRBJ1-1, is EPEVTQTPSHQVTQMGQEVILRCVPISNHLYFYWYRQILGQKVEFLVSFYNNEISEKSEIFDDQFSVERPDGSNFTLKIRSTKLEDSAMYFCASSQPGAEAFFGQGTRLTVV.

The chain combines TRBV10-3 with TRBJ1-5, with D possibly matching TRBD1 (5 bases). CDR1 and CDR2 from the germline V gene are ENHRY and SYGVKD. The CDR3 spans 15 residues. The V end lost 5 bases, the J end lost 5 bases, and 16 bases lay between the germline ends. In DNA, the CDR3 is TGTGCCATCAGTCGAACTGGGCTAGGGGATCAGCCCCAGCATTTT. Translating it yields CAISRTGLGDQPQHF.

In DNA form, the CDR3 reads TGCGCCAGCAGCTCGCCTAATGCTACAGGGAACTATGGCTACACCTTC. As protein: CASSSPNATGNYGYTF. The chain joins TRBV5-1 to TRBJ1-2; TRBD1 might be the D (6 bases). This CDR3 contains 16 residues. Germline CDR1 reads SGHRS; CDR2 reads YFSETQ. Trimming removed 3 bases from V and 2 bases from J, with 17 bases in between.

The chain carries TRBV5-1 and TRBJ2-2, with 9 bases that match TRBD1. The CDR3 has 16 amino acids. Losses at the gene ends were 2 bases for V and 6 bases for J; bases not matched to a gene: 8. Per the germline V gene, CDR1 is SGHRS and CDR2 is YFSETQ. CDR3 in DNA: TGCGCCAGCAGCTTACTGTCGACAGGGGGTGCCGGGGAGCTGTTTTTT. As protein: CASSLLSTGGAGELFF.

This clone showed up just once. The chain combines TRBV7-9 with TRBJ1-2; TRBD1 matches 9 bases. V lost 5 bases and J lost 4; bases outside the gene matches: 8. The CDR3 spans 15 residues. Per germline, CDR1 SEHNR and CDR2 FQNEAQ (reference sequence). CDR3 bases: TGTGCCAGCAGCAAGGGACAGGGCATGGCCTATGGCTACACCTTC. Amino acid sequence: CASSKGQGMAYGYTF.

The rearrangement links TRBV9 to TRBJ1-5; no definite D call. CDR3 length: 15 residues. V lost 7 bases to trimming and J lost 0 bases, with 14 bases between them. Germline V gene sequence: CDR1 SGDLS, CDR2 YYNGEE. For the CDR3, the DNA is TGTGCCAGCTCCCAACCGGGTTATAGCAATCAGCCCCAGCATTTT. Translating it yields CASSQPGYSNQPQHF.

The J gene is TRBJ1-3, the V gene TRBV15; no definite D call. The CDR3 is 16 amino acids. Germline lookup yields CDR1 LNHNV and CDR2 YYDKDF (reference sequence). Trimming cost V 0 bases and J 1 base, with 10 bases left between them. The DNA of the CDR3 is TGTGCCACCAGCAGAGATTCCCGGGGTTCTGGAAACACCATATATTTT. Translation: CATSRDSRGSGNTIYF.